The clone carrying this TCR beta chain came up a few times. Its cognate antigen is unknown. The data are from a study of cytomegalovirus exposure and HLA in healthy donors. Points from the study as a whole: What was likely a sequencing artifact was a cluster of highly shared sequence variants. Later on, a genetic analysis was performed. It linked a missense variant in DCLRE1C with V- and J-gene trimming of TCR beta. For cytomegalovirus status, the classifier reportedly gave diagnoses with high specificity and sensitivity.

The study ran its PCR with 60 Vbeta and 13 Jbeta primers. Methods used by the authors: In a later analysis, some 10 million of about 80 million unique beta chains occurred in at least two donors. Profiling relied on immunoSEQ multiplex PCR, and the TCRdb table lists in-frame clones only, not all of them. The D gene and trimming were derived from the DNA, and the V and J assignments and clone size from that table. The data contain about 100,000 clones, around 73% of them seen just once; the ten biggest clones take up just over 0.75%. The germline V gene encodes CDR1 SGHRS and CDR2 YFSETQ. The CDR3 is 15 amino acids. V was pared by 0 bases and J by 4 bases, with 10 bases between.

This sequence was found in a woman in her fifties or sixties in good health and CMV-seronegative. The sample was PBMCs. The chain uses TRBV5-1 and TRBJ1-4, with TRBD1 as a possible D gene (5 bases). The CDR3 DNA sequence: TGCGCCAGCAGCTTGGGGTCGGGGGTTAATGAAAAACTGTTTTTT. Translating gives CASSLGSGVNEKLFF.